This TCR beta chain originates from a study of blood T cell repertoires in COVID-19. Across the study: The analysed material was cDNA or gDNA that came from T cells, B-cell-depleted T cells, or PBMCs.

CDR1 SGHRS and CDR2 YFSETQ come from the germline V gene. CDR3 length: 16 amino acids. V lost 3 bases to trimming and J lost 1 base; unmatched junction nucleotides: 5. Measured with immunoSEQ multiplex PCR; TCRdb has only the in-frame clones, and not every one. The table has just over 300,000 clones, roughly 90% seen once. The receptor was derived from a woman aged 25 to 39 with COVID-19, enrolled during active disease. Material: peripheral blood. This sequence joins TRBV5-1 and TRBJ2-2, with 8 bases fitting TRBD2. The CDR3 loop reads CASSSRTSRNTGELFF. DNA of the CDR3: TGCGCCAGCAGCTCACGGACTAGCCGGAACACCGGGGAGCTGTTTTTT.